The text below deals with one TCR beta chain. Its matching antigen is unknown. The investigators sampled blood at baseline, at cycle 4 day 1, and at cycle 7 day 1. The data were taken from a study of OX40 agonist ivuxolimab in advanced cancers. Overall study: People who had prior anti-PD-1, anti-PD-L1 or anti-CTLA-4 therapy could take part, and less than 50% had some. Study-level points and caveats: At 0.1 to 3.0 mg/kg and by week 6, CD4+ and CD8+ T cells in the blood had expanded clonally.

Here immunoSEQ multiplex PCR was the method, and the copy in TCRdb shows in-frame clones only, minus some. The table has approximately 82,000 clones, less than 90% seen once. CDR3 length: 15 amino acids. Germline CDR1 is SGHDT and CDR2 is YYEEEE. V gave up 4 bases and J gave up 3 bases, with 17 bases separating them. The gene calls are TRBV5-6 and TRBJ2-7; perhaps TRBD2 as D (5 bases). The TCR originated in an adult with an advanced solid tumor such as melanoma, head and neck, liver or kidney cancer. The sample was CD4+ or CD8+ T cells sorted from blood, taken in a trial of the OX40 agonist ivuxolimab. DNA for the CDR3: TGTGCCAGCAGCCGAATGAGGGAAATAAACTACGAGCAGTACTTC. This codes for CASSRMREINYEQYF.